The present TCR beta chain was sequenced within a study of memory CD4+ T cells and cytomegalovirus serostatus. About the research overall: Donors were healthy Belgian adults, 8 to 10 CMV seropositive and fewer than 30 seronegative.

Worth noting for this clone: The antigen remains unidentified.

Unmatched junction bases numbered 6, after V lost 3 bases and J lost 1 base. CDR1 SGHNT and CDR2 YYREEE come from the germline V gene (reference sequence). This CDR3 region has 16 residues. Single viable CD3+CD4+CD8-CD45RO+ cells were sorted as the memory CD4+ T cells. Total CD4+ T cells were enriched by CD4 positive selection. This table comes from immunoSEQ multiplex PCR, and its TCRdb copy is limited to in-frame clones, with some not included. The profile shows 80,000 or so clones, about 78% of them singletons. The study, taken as a whole, reports: Repertoires predicted CMV serostatus with median bootstrapped AUC of about 0.96. About 40% of the roughly 160 known CMV-associated TCRbeta sequences appeared in CD4+ memory.

This clonotype was sampled from an adult in good health and CMV-seropositive. The chain links TRBV5-4 to TRBJ2-3; the match to TRBD1 covers 9 bases. Sequencing was carried out using memory CD4+ T cells from blood. The CDR3: CASSYQQGAGTDTQYF. The DNA of the CDR3 is TGTGCCAGCAGCTACCAACAGGGGGCCGGCACAGATACGCAGTATTTT.